The rows below give T cell receptor beta chains drawn from one sample of a study of control samples from healthy donors and cancer patients. Assay: immunoSEQ multiplex PCR; the TCRdb copy retains only in-frame clones and omits some. The sample includes about 100,000 clones, roughly 90% of them seen just once. The sequenced material came from blood. The source of these receptors is a woman aged 45 to 65 in good health. CDR3s include the opening cysteine and the closing phenylalanine or tryptophan. A D gene is named only where the DNA matches it firmly. Only part of the rows carry a size: once, few, many, or a class if the clone is expanded.

. TRBJ2-1 . TRBV7-3 CASSLGAYNEQFF TGTGCCAGCAGCTTAGGGGCGTACAATGAGCAGTTCTTC
. TRBJ1-1 TRBD1 TRBV9 CASSAGQGGPNTEAFF TGTGCCAGCAGCGCAGGACAGGGGGGCCCAAACACTGAAGCTTTCTTT
. TRBJ1-2 . TRBV7-9 CASSPLQGVHGYTF TGTGCCAGCAGCCCCTTACAGGGAGTCCATGGCTACACCTTC
. TRBJ2-6 . TRBV7-3 CASSLGPGSGANVLTF TGTGCCAGCAGCCTCGGGCCCGGGTCTGGGGCCAACGTCCTGACTTTC
. TRBJ2-3 TRBD1 TRBV7-6 CASSPRTGIVTDTQYF TGTGCCAGCAGCCCACGGACAGGGATTGTCACAGATACGCAGTATTTT
. TRBJ1-2 TRBD1 TRBV7-3 CASSLKAGTEDYGYTF TGTGCCAGCAGCTTAAAGGCGGGGACAGAGGACTATGGCTACACCTTC
. TRBJ2-4 TRBD2 TRBV25-1 CASSDGGKAKNIQYF TGTGCCAGCAGTGACGGGGGGAAGGCCAAAAACATTCAGTACTTC
. TRBJ1-5 TRBD1 TRBV6-5 CASSPDRGPNQPQHF TGTGCCAGCAGCCCAGACAGGGGACCGAATCAGCCCCAGCATTTT
. TRBJ1-1 TRBD1 TRBV4-1 CASSQDPTGTNTEAFF TGCGCCAGCAGCCAAGATCCGACAGGGACGAACACTGAAGCTTTCTTT
. TRBJ1-3 . TRBV13 CASSLSWFSGNTIYF TGTGCCAGCAGCTTAAGTTGGTTCTCTGGAAACACCATATATTTT
. TRBJ1-5 . TRBV12-2 CASRVTTGGQPNQPQHF TGTGCAAGTCGCGTAACCACCGGAGGACAGCCTAATCAGCCCCAGCATTTT
. TRBJ2-1 . TRBV6-2/TRBV6-3 CASSYRSANEQFF TGTGCCAGCAGTTACAGATCAGCGAATGAGCAGTTCTTC
. TRBJ2-5 TRBD1 TRBV15 CATQGAQETQYF TGTGCCACCCAGGGGGCACAAGAGACCCAGTACTTC
. TRBJ1-2 . TRBV6-2/TRBV6-3 CASTPYQGRGGYTF TGTGCCAGCACCCCTTACCAGGGCAGGGGAGGCTACACCTTC
once TRBJ2-1 TRBD2 TRBV19 CASRTSSYNEQFF TGTGCCAGCCGGACTAGCAGCTACAATGAGCAGTTCTTC
once TRBJ2-5 TRBD1 TRBV9 CASSFPGQQETQYF TGTGCCAGCAGCTTCCCGGGACAGCAAGAGACCCAGTACTTC
. TRBJ1-2 TRBD1 TRBV30 CAWSKDRGTYGYTF TGTGCCTGGAGCAAGGACAGGGGGACGTATGGCTACACCTTC
. TRBJ1-1 . TRBV7-3 CASSLRRNTEAFF TGTGCCAGCAGCTTAAGGAGGAACACTGAAGCTTTCTTT
. TRBJ1-4 . TRBV6-6 CASRPVDRPNEKLFF TGTGCCAGCAGACCCGTCGACAGGCCAAATGAAAAACTGTTTTTT